This is a list of T cell receptor beta chains from one sample in a study of blood T cell repertoires in COVID-19. This table comes from immunoSEQ multiplex PCR, and its TCRdb copy is limited to in-frame clones, with some not included. The sample lists about 200,000 clones; about 84% were seen once. Sequences were obtained from PBMCs or T cells enriched from blood (not recorded which). The receptors were gathered from a man aged 40-49 years with acute COVID-19. CDR3s include the opening cysteine and the closing phenylalanine or tryptophan. A D gene is named only where the DNA matches it firmly. Part of the rows lack a size; the others show once, few, many or a class for expanded clones.

d_gene: TRBD2
j_gene: TRBJ2-7
v_gene: TRBV15
abundance: .
CDR3aa: CATSTRLAGDRSYEQYF
CDR3nt: TGTGCCACCAGCACGAGACTAGCGGGGGATCGTTCCTACGAGCAGTACTTC

d_gene: .
j_gene: TRBJ2-2
v_gene: TRBV19
abundance: .
CDR3aa: CASRNLITGELFF
CDR3nt: TGTGCCAGTAGGAACCTAATCACCGGGGAGCTGTTTTTT

d_gene: TRBD1
j_gene: TRBJ2-7
v_gene: TRBV5-1
abundance: few
CDR3aa: CASSPGQGAAYEQYF
CDR3nt: TGCGCCAGCTCGCCGGGACAGGGGGCGGCCTACGAGCAGTACTTC

d_gene: TRBD1
j_gene: TRBJ1-4
v_gene: TRBV29-1
abundance: .
CDR3aa: CSVGTGNEKLFF
CDR3nt: TGCAGCGTTGGGACAGGGAATGAAAAACTGTTTTTT

d_gene: TRBD2
j_gene: TRBJ2-3
v_gene: TRBV5-6
abundance: .
CDR3aa: CASSPPPSGGIDTQYF
CDR3nt: TGTGCCAGCAGCCCCCCGCCTAGCGGGGGGATCGATACGCAGTATTTT

d_gene: TRBD1
j_gene: TRBJ1-2
v_gene: TRBV10-3
abundance: .
CDR3aa: CAISLDRVYGYTF
CDR3nt: TGTGCCATCAGCCTGGACAGGGTTTATGGCTACACCTTC

d_gene: TRBD2
j_gene: TRBJ2-2
v_gene: TRBV2
abundance: few
CDR3aa: CASTNSGRALTGELFF
CDR3nt: TGTGCCAGCACAAATAGCGGGAGGGCCTTGACCGGGGAGCTGTTTTTT

d_gene: .
j_gene: TRBJ2-1
v_gene: TRBV2
abundance: .
CDR3aa: CASSSEGEQFF
CDR3nt: TGTGCCAGCAGTTCAGAGGGAGAGCAGTTCTTC

d_gene: .
j_gene: TRBJ1-5
v_gene: TRBV6-1
abundance: .
CDR3aa: CASSEPASTNQPQHF
CDR3nt: TGTGCCAGCAGTGAGCCCGCTTCTACCAATCAGCCCCAGCATTTT

d_gene: TRBD1
j_gene: TRBJ1-2
v_gene: TRBV2
abundance: few
CDR3aa: CASRGQVGPYGYTF
CDR3nt: TGTGCCAGCAGGGGACAGGTCGGGCCTTATGGCTACACCTTC

d_gene: TRBD2
j_gene: TRBJ2-7
v_gene: TRBV7-9
abundance: .
CDR3aa: CASSLGAAGGMLDEQYF
CDR3nt: TGTGCCAGCAGCTTAGGGGCAGCGGGAGGGATGCTGGACGAGCAGTACTTC

d_gene: .
j_gene: TRBJ2-1
v_gene: TRBV19
abundance: .
CDR3aa: CASSYRESSYNEQFF
CDR3nt: TGTGCCAGTAGCTACCGGGAGAGCTCCTACAATGAGCAGTTCTTC

d_gene: .
j_gene: TRBJ1-4
v_gene: TRBV7-9
abundance: .
CDR3aa: CASSSGLKGTNEKLFF
CDR3nt: TGTGCCAGCAGCTCGGGACTCAAGGGGACTAATGAAAAACTGTTTTTT

d_gene: .
j_gene: TRBJ1-4
v_gene: TRBV5-1
abundance: .
CDR3aa: CASTMGGPGEKLFF
CDR3nt: TGCGCCAGCACCATGGGGGGGCCGGGGGAAAAACTGTTTTTT

d_gene: .
j_gene: TRBJ1-4
v_gene: TRBV7-9
abundance: .
CDR3aa: CASSPRRPKRGGNEKLFF
CDR3nt: TGTGCCAGCAGTCCCCGCCGACCCAAACGGGGGGGGAATGAAAAACTGTTTTTT

d_gene: .
j_gene: TRBJ2-7
v_gene: TRBV7-2
abundance: .
CDR3aa: CASSSQGYEQYF
CDR3nt: TGTGCCAGCAGCTCCCAGGGGTACGAGCAGTACTTC

d_gene: TRBD1
j_gene: TRBJ2-2
v_gene: TRBV6-5
abundance: .
CDR3aa: CASSYSRDSYTGELFF
CDR3nt: TGTGCCAGCAGTTACTCGAGGGACAGTTACACCGGGGAGCTGTTTTTT

d_gene: .
j_gene: TRBJ2-3
v_gene: TRBV3-1/TRBV3-2
abundance: .
CDR3aa: CASSPLLSTDTQYF
CDR3nt: TGTGCCAGCAGCCCCCTACTATCCACAGATACGCAGTATTTT

d_gene: TRBD1
j_gene: TRBJ2-7
v_gene: TRBV19
abundance: .
CDR3aa: CASRISGTGSYEQYF
CDR3nt: TGTGCCAGTAGAATATCCGGGACAGGCTCCTACGAGCAGTACTTC

d_gene: .
j_gene: TRBJ1-4
v_gene: TRBV24-1
abundance: .
CDR3aa: CATSDRSGTGNEKLFF
CDR3nt: TGTGCCACCAGTGATCGTTCCGGGACTGGAAACGAAAAACTGTTTTTT

d_gene: .
j_gene: TRBJ1-1
v_gene: TRBV6-5
abundance: .
CDR3aa: CASSTDAGRATEAFF
CDR3nt: TGTGCCAGCAGCACCGACGCAGGGCGAGCAACTGAAGCTTTCTTT

d_gene: .
j_gene: TRBJ2-7
v_gene: TRBV6-6
abundance: .
CDR3aa: CASRGGQGREQYF
CDR3nt: TGTGCCAGCAGGGGGGGGCAGGGTAGGGAGCAGTACTTC

d_gene: .
j_gene: TRBJ1-6
v_gene: TRBV6-5
abundance: .
CDR3aa: CASSYSLREESPLHF
CDR3nt: TGTGCCAGCAGTTACTCGCTCAGGGAAGAATCACCCCTCCACTTT

d_gene: TRBD1
j_gene: TRBJ2-7
v_gene: TRBV19
abundance: .
CDR3aa: CASSIGGQGVYEQYF
CDR3nt: TGTGCCAGTAGTATAGGCGGCCAGGGGGTCTACGAGCAGTACTTC

d_gene: .
j_gene: TRBJ1-6
v_gene: TRBV3-1/TRBV3-2
abundance: few
CDR3aa: CASSQDNVSFRALHF
CDR3nt: TGTGCCAGCAGCCAAGACAACGTCTCCTTTCGGGCCCTCCACTTT

d_gene: TRBD2
j_gene: TRBJ2-1
v_gene: TRBV30
abundance: .
CDR3aa: CAWTSGLSSYNEQFF
CDR3nt: TGTGCCTGGACTAGCGGGTTGAGCTCCTACAATGAGCAGTTCTTC

d_gene: TRBD1
j_gene: TRBJ1-2
v_gene: TRBV19
abundance: .
CDR3aa: CASSAPFRDRANYGYTF
CDR3nt: TGTGCCAGTAGTGCCCCCTTCCGGGACAGGGCGAACTATGGCTACACCTTC

d_gene: .
j_gene: TRBJ2-1
v_gene: TRBV6-2/TRBV6-3
abundance: .
CDR3aa: CASSSSLLEQFF
CDR3nt: TGTGCCAGCAGTTCCTCACTGCTTGAGCAGTTCTTC

d_gene: .
j_gene: TRBJ1-5
v_gene: TRBV5-8
abundance: .
CDR3aa: CASSSGPNREVGEPQHF
CDR3nt: TGTGCCAGCAGCTCCGGACCTAACAGGGAAGTTGGAGAACCCCAGCATTTT